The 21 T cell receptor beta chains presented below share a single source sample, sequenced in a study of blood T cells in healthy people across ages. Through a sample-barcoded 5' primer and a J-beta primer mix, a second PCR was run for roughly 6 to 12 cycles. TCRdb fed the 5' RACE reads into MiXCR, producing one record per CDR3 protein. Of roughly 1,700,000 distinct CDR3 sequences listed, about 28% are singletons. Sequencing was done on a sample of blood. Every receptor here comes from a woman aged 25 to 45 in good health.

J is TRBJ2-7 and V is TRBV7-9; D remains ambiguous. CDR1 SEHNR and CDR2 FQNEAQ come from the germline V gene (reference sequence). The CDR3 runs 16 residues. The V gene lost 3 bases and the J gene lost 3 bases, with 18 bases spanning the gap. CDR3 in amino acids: CASSFPNSRPSYEQYF. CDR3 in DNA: TGTGCCAGCAGCTTCCCCAACAGTCGACCTAGCTACGAGCAGTACTTC. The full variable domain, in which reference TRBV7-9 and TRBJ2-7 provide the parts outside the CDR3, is DTGVSQNPRHKITKRGQNVTFRCDPISEHNRLYWYRQTLGQGPEFLTYFQNEAQLEKSRLLSDRFSAERPKGSFSTLEIQRTEQGDSAMYLCASSFPNSRPSYEQYFGPGTRLTVT.

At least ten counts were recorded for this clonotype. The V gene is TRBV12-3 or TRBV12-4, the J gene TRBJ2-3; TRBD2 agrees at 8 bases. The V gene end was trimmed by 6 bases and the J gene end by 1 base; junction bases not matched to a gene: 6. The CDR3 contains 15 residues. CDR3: CASSLSGGRTDTQYF. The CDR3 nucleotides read TGTGCCAGCAGCTTGAGCGGGGGACGCACAGATACGCAGTATTTT.

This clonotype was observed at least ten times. In DNA form, the CDR3 reads TGTGCCAGCAGTTTACAGGGAAGGGGCTATGGCTACACCTTC. Encoded protein: CASSLQGRGYGYTF. The J gene is TRBJ1-2, the V gene TRBV12-3 or TRBV12-4; TRBD1 might be the D (5 bases). V was trimmed by 2 bases and J by 4 bases, leaving 11 bases between them. The CDR3 is 14 amino acids.

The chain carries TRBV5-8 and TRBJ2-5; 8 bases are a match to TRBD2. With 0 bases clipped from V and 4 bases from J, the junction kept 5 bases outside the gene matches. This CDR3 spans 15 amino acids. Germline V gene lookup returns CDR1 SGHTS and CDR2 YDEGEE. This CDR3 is CASSLAYGGAETQYF. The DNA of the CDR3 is TGTGCCAGCAGCTTGGCCTACGGGGGGGCAGAGACCCAGTACTTC.

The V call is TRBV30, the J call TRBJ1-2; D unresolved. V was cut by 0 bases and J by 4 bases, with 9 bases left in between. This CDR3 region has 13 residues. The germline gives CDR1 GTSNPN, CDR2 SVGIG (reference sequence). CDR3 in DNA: TGTGCCTGGAGTGTATCGGGGTCCTATGGCTACACCTTC. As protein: CAWSVSGSYGYTF.

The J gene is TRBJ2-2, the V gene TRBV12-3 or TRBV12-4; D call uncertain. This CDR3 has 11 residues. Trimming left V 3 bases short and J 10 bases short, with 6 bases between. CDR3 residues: CASSFGQELFF. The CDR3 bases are TGTGCCAGCAGTTTTGGGCAGGAGCTGTTTTTT.

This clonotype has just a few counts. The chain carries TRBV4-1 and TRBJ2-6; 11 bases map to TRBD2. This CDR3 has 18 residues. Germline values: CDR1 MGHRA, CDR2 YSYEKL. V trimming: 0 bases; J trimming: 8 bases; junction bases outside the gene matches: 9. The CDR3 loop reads CASSQDIAGGYGTNVLTF. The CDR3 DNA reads TGCGCCAGCAGCCAAGATATAGCGGGGGGGTACGGGACCAACGTCCTGACTTTC.

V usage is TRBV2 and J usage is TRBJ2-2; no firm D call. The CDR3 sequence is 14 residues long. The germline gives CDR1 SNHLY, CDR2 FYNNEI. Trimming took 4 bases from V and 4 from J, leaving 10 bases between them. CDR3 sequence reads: CASSVLRSTGELFF. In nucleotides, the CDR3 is TGTGCCAGCAGTGTTCTTCGAAGCACCGGGGAGCTGTTTTTT. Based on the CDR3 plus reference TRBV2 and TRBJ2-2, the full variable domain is EPEVTQTPSHQVTQMGQEVILRCVPISNHLYFYWYRQILGQKVEFLVSFYNNEISEKSEIFDDQFSVERPDGSNFTLKIRSTKLEDSAMYFCASSVLRSTGELFFGEGSRLTVL.

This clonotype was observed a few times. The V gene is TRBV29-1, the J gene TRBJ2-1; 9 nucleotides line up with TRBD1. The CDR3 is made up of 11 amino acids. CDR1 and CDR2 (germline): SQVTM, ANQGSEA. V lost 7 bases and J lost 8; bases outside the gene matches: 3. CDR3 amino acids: CSGGQGYEQFF. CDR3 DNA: TGCAGCGGGGGACAGGGCTATGAGCAGTTCTTC.

Here the CDR3 DNA reads TGTGCCAGCAGTGAAACATACCTGAACACTGAAGCTTTCTTT. This codes for CASSETYLNTEAFF. This chain uses TRBV6-1 with TRBJ1-1; no firm D call. This CDR3 comprises 14 residues. Trimming removed 2 bases from V and 0 bases from J, with 7 bases in between. Per germline, CDR1 MNHNS and CDR2 SASEGT.

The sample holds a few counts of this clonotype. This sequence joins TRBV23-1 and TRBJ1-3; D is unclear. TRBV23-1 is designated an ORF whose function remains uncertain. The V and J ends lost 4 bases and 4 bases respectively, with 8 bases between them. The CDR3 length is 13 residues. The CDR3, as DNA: TGCGCCAGCAGTCCGGATTCCGGAAACACCATATATTTT. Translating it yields CASSPDSGNTIYF.

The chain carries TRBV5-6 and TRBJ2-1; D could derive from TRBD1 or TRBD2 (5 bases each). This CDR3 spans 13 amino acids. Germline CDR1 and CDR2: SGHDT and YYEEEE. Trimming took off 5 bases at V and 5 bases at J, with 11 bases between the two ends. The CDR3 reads CASSSQGHNEQFF. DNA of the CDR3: TGTGCCAGCAGTTCCCAGGGACACAATGAGCAGTTCTTC. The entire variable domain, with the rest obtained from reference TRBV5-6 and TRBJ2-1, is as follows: DAGVTQSPTHLIKTRGQQVTLRCSPKSGHDTVSWYQQALGQGPQFIFQYYEEEERQRGNFPDRFSGHQFPNYSSELNVNALLLGDSALYLCASSSQGHNEQFFGPGTRLTVL.

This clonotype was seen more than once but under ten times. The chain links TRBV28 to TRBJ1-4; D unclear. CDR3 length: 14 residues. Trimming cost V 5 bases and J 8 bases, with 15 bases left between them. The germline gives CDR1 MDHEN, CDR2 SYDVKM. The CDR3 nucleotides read TGTGCCAGCAGTCCGCCGGACGGGAGGGAAAAACTGTTTTTT. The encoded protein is CASSPPDGREKLFF.

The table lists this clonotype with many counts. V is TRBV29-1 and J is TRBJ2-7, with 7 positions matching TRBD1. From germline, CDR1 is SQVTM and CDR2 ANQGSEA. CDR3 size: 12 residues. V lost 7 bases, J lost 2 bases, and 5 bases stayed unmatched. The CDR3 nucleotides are TGCAGCGGGGGACAGACGCCCTACGAGCAGTACTTC. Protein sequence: CSGGQTPYEQYF.

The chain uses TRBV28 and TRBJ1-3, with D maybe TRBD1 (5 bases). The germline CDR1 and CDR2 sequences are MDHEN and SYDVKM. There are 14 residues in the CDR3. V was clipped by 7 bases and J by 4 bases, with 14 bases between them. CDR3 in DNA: TGTGCCAGCACCCCCGGGGGGTCCGGAAACACCATATATTTT. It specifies CASTPGGSGNTIYF.

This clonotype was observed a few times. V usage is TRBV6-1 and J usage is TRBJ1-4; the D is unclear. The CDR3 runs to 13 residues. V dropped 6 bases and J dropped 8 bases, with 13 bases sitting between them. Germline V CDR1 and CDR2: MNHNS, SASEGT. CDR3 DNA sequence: TGTGCCAGCAGGGACCGGACGGAAGAAAAACTGTTTTTT. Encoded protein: CASRDRTEEKLFF.

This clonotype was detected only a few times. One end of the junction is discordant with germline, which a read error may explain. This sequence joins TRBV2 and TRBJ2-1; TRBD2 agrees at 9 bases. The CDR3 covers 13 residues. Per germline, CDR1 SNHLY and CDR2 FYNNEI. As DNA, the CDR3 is TGTGTCAGCAGCGGACTAGCGTACAATGAGCAGTTCTTC. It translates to CVSSGLAYNEQFF.

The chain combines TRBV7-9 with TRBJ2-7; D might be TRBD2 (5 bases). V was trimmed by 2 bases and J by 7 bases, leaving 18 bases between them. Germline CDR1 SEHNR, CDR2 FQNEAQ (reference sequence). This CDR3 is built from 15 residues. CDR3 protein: CASSLRTPGPDEQYF. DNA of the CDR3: TGTGCCAGCAGCTTACGGACTCCTGGTCCGGATGAGCAGTACTTC.

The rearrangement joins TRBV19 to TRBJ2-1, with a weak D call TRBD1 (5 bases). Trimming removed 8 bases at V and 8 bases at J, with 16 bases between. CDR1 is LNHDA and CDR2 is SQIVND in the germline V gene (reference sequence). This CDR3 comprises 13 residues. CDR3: CASSGKIGDEQFF. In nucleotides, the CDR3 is TGTGCCAGTTCAGGGAAGATCGGCGATGAGCAGTTCTTC.

The CDR3 reads CASSREVHTQYF. CDR3 coding DNA: TGTGCCAGCAGCAGAGAAGTACATACGCAGTATTTT. The gene calls are TRBV14 and TRBJ2-3; D is unresolved. This CDR3 has 12 residues. The V and J ends lost 5 bases and 7 bases respectively, with 10 bases between them. The germline V gene encodes CDR1 SGHDN and CDR2 FVKESK.

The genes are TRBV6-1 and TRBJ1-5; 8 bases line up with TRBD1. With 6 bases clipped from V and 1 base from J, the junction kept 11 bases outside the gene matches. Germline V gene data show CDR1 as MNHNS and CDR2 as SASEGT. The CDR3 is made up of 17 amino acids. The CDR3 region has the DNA TGTGCCAGCAGCCCTTGGACAGGGACTGTAAGCAATCAGCCCCAGCATTTT. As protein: CASSPWTGTVSNQPQHF.